The next 9 T cell receptor beta chains were all read from a single sample in a study of cytomegalovirus exposure and HLA in healthy donors. Sequencing was performed with immunoSEQ multiplex PCR; in TCRdb, only in-frame clones are kept and a portion is missing. This table has almost 65,000 clones, approximately 90% appearing once. The sequenced sample was PBMCs. Every receptor here comes from a woman younger than 35 in good health and CMV-seronegative.

The V gene is TRBV13, the J gene TRBJ2-1; 9 bases agree with TRBD1. V lost 5 bases to trimming and J lost 7 bases; unmatched junction nucleotides: 9. This CDR3 spans 15 amino acids. The germline V gene has CDR1 PRHDT and CDR2 FYEKMQ (reference sequence). The CDR3 DNA is TGTGCCAGCAGCCCCCGTGGACAGGGGATTAATGAGCAGTTCTTC. Translated: CASSPRGQGINEQFF.

V usage is TRBV5-8 and J usage is TRBJ2-7; D may be TRBD2 (6 bases). The CDR3 loop spans 15 amino acids. Germline CDR1 and CDR2: SGHTS and YDEGEE. The V and J ends lost 0 bases and 2 bases respectively, with 12 bases between them. The DNA for the CDR3 is TGTGCCAGCAGCTTGGTGGCGGGGATTACCTACGAGCAGTACTTC. It translates to CASSLVAGITYEQYF.

This clone appeared a few times. The genes are TRBV4-2 and TRBJ2-7, with a tentative D call TRBD2 (6 bases). CDR1 LGHNA and CDR2 YNFKEQ come from the germline V gene. The CDR3 length is 12 residues. Trimming took off 3 bases at V and 6 bases at J, with 9 bases between the two ends. The chain's CDR3 is CASSQMEGEQYF. The CDR3 nucleotides read TGTGCCAGCAGCCAGATGGAGGGCGAGCAGTACTTC.

The chain links TRBV10-3 to TRBJ2-7; D may be TRBD2 (7 bases). V lost 8 bases, J lost 4 bases, and 12 bases lay in between. The CDR3 is made up of 12 amino acids. From germline, CDR1 is ENHRY and CDR2 SYGVKD. The CDR3 nucleotides are TGTGCCATCCGAGGGGGGGAATACGAGCAGTACTTC. Encoded protein: CAIRGGEYEQYF.

The chain employs TRBV11-3 and TRBJ2-7, with TRBD1 as a possible D gene (5 bases). Germline V gene sequence: CDR1 SGHNT, CDR2 YENEEA. With 4 bases removed from V and 1 base from J, the gap between germline ends came to 20 bases. The CDR3 runs 17 residues. The CDR3 spells CASSSRPPDILSYEQYF. In DNA, the CDR3 is TGTGCCAGCAGCTCGCGCCCCCCGGACATATTATCCTACGAGCAGTACTTC.

The chain employs TRBV6-1 and TRBJ2-3; the D is unclear. Germline-derived CDR1 and CDR2 are MNHNS and SASEGT. The CDR3 extends over 13 amino acids. V gave up 3 bases and J gave up 2 bases, with 6 bases separating them. DNA of the CDR3: TGTGCCAGCAGTGACACAACCACAGATACGCAGTATTTT. Translated, it gives CASSDTTTDTQYF.

This clone was seen a handful of times. The chain uses TRBV20-1 and TRBJ1-4, with D unresolved. The germline V and J ends were trimmed by 5 bases and 8 bases, with 9 bases remaining between them. This CDR3 comprises 11 residues. Germline V gene sequence: CDR1 DFQATT, CDR2 SNEGSKA (reference sequence). The CDR3 nucleotides are TGCAGTGCTCGTACTAGGGAAAAACTGTTTTTT. Its translation is CSARTREKLFF.

This sequence joins TRBV9 and TRBJ1-1; no clear D gene. Trimming cost V 3 bases and J 1 base, with 7 bases left between them. Germline CDR1 SGDLS, CDR2 YYNGEE. CDR3 length: 13 amino acids. The CDR3 loop reads CASSDSGNTEAFF. Here the CDR3 DNA reads TGTGCCAGCAGCGACTCTGGGAACACTGAAGCTTTCTTT. The full variable domain, its missing parts supplied by reference TRBV9 and TRBJ1-1, is DSGVTQTPKHLITATGQRVTLRCSPRSGDLSVYWYQQSLDQGLQFLIQYYNGEERAKGNILERFSAQQFPDLHSELNLSSLELGDSALYFCASSDSGNTEAFFGQGTRLTVV.

The chain is built from TRBV4-2 and TRBJ1-2, with 9 nucleotides matching TRBD1. With 3 bases clipped from V and 3 bases from J, the junction kept 5 bases outside the gene matches. The CDR3 totals 15 residues. The germline V gene has CDR1 LGHNA and CDR2 YNFKEQ. This CDR3 is CASSQDRGFDYGYTF. The CDR3 DNA is TGTGCCAGCAGCCAGGACAGGGGTTTCGACTATGGCTACACCTTC.